Presented here are 2 T cell receptor beta chains from one specimen sequenced in a study of CD8 T cells in ankylosing spondylitis. Study-wide results and limits: Characteristic, it appeared, of ankylosing spondylitis blood was a TCR beta motif of fewer than 10 highly homologous variants.

A single record per CDR3 protein comes from TCRdb applying MiXCR to the 5' RACE reads. The sample has under 950,000 distinct CDR3 sequences, 15% to 20% seen once. These receptors' targets are unknown. Material: blood, either unsorted or a sorted T cell fraction (not recorded which). Every receptor here comes from a male donor with ankylosing spondylitis.

This clonotype was seen a few times. An end of the junction differs from the germline gene, which may be a read error. The gene calls are TRBV3-1 and TRBJ2-7, with D maybe TRBD1 (5 bases). The CDR3 sequence is 15 residues long. Germline V CDR1 and CDR2: LGHDT, YNNKEL (reference sequence). CDR3 coding DNA: TGTGCCAGCAGACAAGAAGGCACAGGAAAAAACGAGCAGTACTTC. Protein product: CASRQEGTGKNEQYF.

The table lists this clonotype with a count of one. V and J are TRBV6-2 or TRBV6-3 and TRBJ1-2, with D maybe TRBD1 (6 bases). In germline, CDR1 is MNHEY, CDR2 SVGEGT. V lost 2 bases and J lost 2, with 18 bases in between. This CDR3 has 17 residues. CDR3 region: CASSYRVPGQVNYGYTF. DNA of the CDR3: TGTGCCAGCAGTTACAGGGTTCCGGGACAAGTGAACTATGGCTACACCTTC.